This T cell receptor (beta chain) was sequenced in a study of shared clonotypes between healthy human individuals. Looking at the study overall: Those who served as donors were a couple of women and a few men between the ages of 18 and 49.

The count of this clone is one. Its antigen is unknown. Losses at the gene ends were 8 bases for V and 5 bases for J; bases not matched to a gene: 6. The CDR3 has 14 residues. CDR1 is KGHSH and CDR2 is LQKENI in the germline V gene. Study results and caveats: A handful of donors shared about 5% of their naive CD4 clonotypes.

Sequencing was performed with immunoSEQ multiplex PCR; in TCRdb, only in-frame clones are kept and a portion is missing. The sample lists roughly 2,300,000 clones; 85% to 95% were seen once. Memory CD4+ cells were the fraction left after CD45RA+ naive selection. The chain is built from TRBV18 and TRBJ1-4; 9 bases fit TRBD1. The sequence was collected from a young man in good health. Some clones in this sample may be carry-over from other donors' samples. The sample comprised naive CD4+ T cells from PBMCs. Subset in this sample: CD45RA+ positively selected. The CDR3 coding sequence is TGTGCCAGCAGACCCGGGACAGGGAATGAAAAACTGTTTTTT. It is translated as CASRPGTGNEKLFF.